This T cell receptor (beta chain) was documented in a study of blood T cell repertoires in COVID-19. Study as a whole: The study drew acute and convalescent COVID-19 samples from the United States, Italy and Spain. In each case, the material was cDNA or gDNA derived from T cells, B-cell-depleted T cells, or PBMCs.

In the authors' methods: Estimated nucleated cell counts came from reference gene primer amplification. Method: immunoSEQ multiplex PCR; TCRdb's copy keeps in-frame clones and lacks some. That table supplies the V and J calls and clone size; D and trimming were determined from the DNA. The table includes roughly 98,000 clones, around 92% detected once. With V trimmed by 2 bases and J by 10 bases, 11 bases remained unmatched. This CDR3 region has 16 residues. Looked up from germline, CDR1 is LGHNA and CDR2 is YSLEER. The TCR comes from a woman in her fifties or sixties with active COVID-19. Sequencing input: peripheral blood. The chain links TRBV4-3 to TRBJ2-1; 10 nucleotides line up with TRBD1. Here the CDR3 reads CASSQSRDRGGQEQFF. CDR3 nucleotides: TGCGCCAGCAGCCAATCCCGGGACAGGGGCGGTCAGGAGCAGTTCTTC.